A single sample is the source of the 15 T cell receptor beta chains below, sequenced in a study of blood T cell repertoires in COVID-19 (dated by TCRdb to about 2020). Library generation was performed with the immunoSEQ multiplex PCR assay. TCRdb re-hosts the immuneACCESS table, in-frame sequences only. Its copies lack some clones; in the studies checked, an unresolved V gene accounts for under half of them, and the cause for the rest is not known. The sample yields fewer than 85,000 clones; roughly 70% were counted once. Just over 2.5% of the sample comes from the top ten. Sequencing was carried out using peripheral blood. The receptor source for this set is a human donor with acute or convalescent COVID-19. The donor label of this sample is uncertain.

V gene TRBV5-4 combines with J gene TRBJ2-5; weak D call: TRBD2 (6 bases). The CDR3 extends over 14 amino acids. Germline lookup yields CDR1 SGHNT and CDR2 YYREEE (reference sequence). Trimming left V 6 bases short and J 6 bases short, with 18 bases between. The CDR3 DNA follows: TGTGCCAGCACTCAGACGGGGGTTGGGCAGACCCAGTACTTC. Translating gives CASTQTGVGQTQYF.

The chain couples TRBV15 to TRBJ2-5; 13 bases fit TRBD2. The V gene's germline CDR1 is LNHNV and CDR2 YYDKDF (reference sequence). Trimming took 7 bases from V and 2 from J; bases not matched to a gene: 4. This CDR3 is built from 15 residues. The CDR3 reads CATNPGLAGQETQYF. Here the CDR3 DNA reads TGTGCCACCAACCCGGGACTAGCGGGACAAGAGACCCAGTACTTC.

The chain carries TRBV7-2 and TRBJ2-3, with no clear D. Between the trimmed V and J ends, which lost 2 bases and 6 bases, there was a span of 12 bases. Germline-derived CDR1 and CDR2 are SGHTA and FQGNSA. The CDR3 contains 14 residues. The CDR3 region is CASSLSGSVDTQYF. CDR3 in DNA: TGTGCCAGCAGCTTATCGGGTAGTGTGGATACGCAGTATTTT.

V is TRBV4-2 and J is TRBJ2-2; 11 nucleotides align to TRBD2. V trimming: 0 bases; J trimming: 4 bases; junction bases outside the gene matches: 7. The length of the CDR3 is 18 residues. Germline V gene data show CDR1 as LGHNA and CDR2 as YNFKEQ. The CDR3 reads CASSQDELAGASTGELFF. The CDR3 DNA sequence: TGTGCCAGCAGCCAAGATGAACTAGCGGGAGCTAGCACCGGGGAGCTGTTTTTT.

The rearrangement links TRBV6-2 or TRBV6-3 to TRBJ1-2; no clear D gene. Trimming shortened V by 4 bases and J by 8 bases, and 11 bases separated the two germline ends. From germline, CDR1 is MNHEY and CDR2 SVGEGT. The CDR3 has 12 residues. The CDR3 sequence: CASSFATAGYTF. CDR3 nucleotide sequence: TGTGCCAGCAGTTTTGCCACAGCAGGCTACACCTTC.

This clone is a singleton in its sample. The chain carries TRBV2 and TRBJ1-1; D possibly corresponds to TRBD1 (5 bases). This CDR3 contains 15 residues. Trimming cost V 2 bases and J 1 base, with 11 bases left between them. Germline V CDR1 and CDR2: SNHLY, FYNNEI. Here the CDR3 reads CASSEYGRANTEAFF. DNA of the CDR3: TGTGCCAGCAGTGAATATGGCAGGGCGAACACTGAAGCTTTCTTT.

V usage is TRBV28 and J usage is TRBJ2-1; D call uncertain. V was clipped by 1 base and J by 7 bases, with 2 bases between them. The germline gives CDR1 MDHEN, CDR2 SYDVKM. There are 11 residues in the CDR3. CDR3 coding DNA: TGTGCCAGCAGTTTATCGAATGAGCAGTTCTTC. Amino acid sequence: CASSLSNEQFF.

V gene TRBV24-1 combines with J gene TRBJ1-1; 10 bases agree with TRBD1. There are 20 residues in the CDR3. The germline V gene has CDR1 KGHDR and CDR2 SFDVKD. The V and J ends lost 4 bases and 2 bases, in that order; junction bases with no gene match: 18. DNA of the CDR3: TGTGCCACCAGTGAGGTTGACAGGGGGCGCGGACGTAAGGGTAACACTGAAGCTTTCTTT. This sequence encodes CATSEVDRGRGRKGNTEAFF.

The J gene is TRBJ2-3, the V gene TRBV18, with 8 bases matching TRBD2. Looked up from germline, CDR1 is KGHSH and CDR2 is LQKENI. The junction had 6 bases not matched to a gene; V was cut back by 6 bases and J by 1 base. This CDR3 has 15 amino acids. The CDR3 nucleotides are TGTGCCAGCTCCACAACTAGCGGACGCACAGATACGCAGTATTTT. Translating it yields CASSTTSGRTDTQYF.

CDR3 amino acids: CASSQRRNANTGELFF. The CDR3 DNA sequence: TGTGCCAGCAGCCAGCGCAGGAACGCGAACACCGGGGAGCTGTTTTTT. The V gene is TRBV3-1 (or the pseudogene TRBV3-2), the J gene TRBJ2-2; D is ambiguous. Trimming pared 3 bases from V and 0 bases from J, leaving 11 bases between. CDR1 LGHDT and CDR2 YNNKEL come from the germline V gene (reference sequence). The CDR3 runs to 16 residues.

V usage is TRBV7-8 and J usage is TRBJ2-5; 13 nucleotides align to TRBD2. V was clipped by 5 bases and J by 0 bases; unmatched bases: 9. Germline V CDR1 and CDR2: SGHVS, FQNEAQ. This CDR3 is 18 amino acids long. CDR3 bases: TGTGCCAGCAGCCCCGGGACTAGCGGGGCGCCGTACCAAGAGACCCAGTACTTC. This translates into CASSPGTSGAPYQETQYF. The variable domain in full, completed from reference TRBV7-8 and TRBJ2-5, reads GAGVSQSPRYKVAKRGQDVALRCDPISGHVSLFWYQQALGQGPEFLTYFQNEAQLDKSGLPSDRFFAERPEGSVSTLKIQRTQQEDSAVYLCASSPGTSGAPYQETQYFGPGTRLLVL.

The chain employs TRBV19 and TRBJ2-7; 7 positions agree with TRBD1. Trimming cost V 4 bases and J 3 bases; bases outside gene matches: 6. The CDR3 contains 14 residues. Per the germline V gene, CDR1 is LNHDA and CDR2 is SQIVND (reference sequence). The CDR3 loop reads CASSRTWDSYEQYF. The DNA for the CDR3 is TGTGCCAGTAGTAGAACTTGGGACAGCTACGAGCAGTACTTC.

This clone is a singleton in its sample. The chain is built from TRBV5-1 and TRBJ2-1, with D hard to call. CDR3 size: 17 residues. CDR1 and CDR2 from the germline V gene are SGHRS and YFSETQ. Trimming stripped 1 base from V and 0 bases from J, with 14 bases between. The CDR3 DNA follows: TGCGCCAGCAGCTTGATTGGTGGCGGTAGCTCCTACAATGAGCAGTTCTTC. Its protein is CASSLIGGGSSYNEQFF.

This rearrangement joins TRBV4-1 to TRBJ1-4; 8 nucleotides match TRBD1. V shed 2 bases, J shed 8 bases, and the junction held 7 bases outside the gene matches. This CDR3 spans 15 amino acids. Germline-derived CDR1 and CDR2 are MGHRA and YSYEKL. The CDR3 region has the DNA TGCGCCAGCAGCCAACCAGGACAGGGTGGAGAAAAACTGTTTTTT. Translation: CASSQPGQGGEKLFF.

This chain uses TRBV5-8 with TRBJ2-1; D perhaps matches TRBD1 (5 bases). The ends were cut back, 4 bases at V and 4 bases at J, with 27 bases in the middle. This CDR3 has 19 amino acids. Germline V gene lookup returns CDR1 SGHTS and CDR2 YDEGEE. Written as DNA, the CDR3 is TGTGCCAGCAGCGAATACCAGGGTACGGCGTTTTCCGGGTACAATGAGCAGTTCTTC. This codes for CASSEYQGTAFSGYNEQFF.